The 27 T cell receptor beta chains listed next were all sequenced from one sample in a study of CD8 T cells in Susac syndrome. RNA, at about 0.45 to 1 ug, was reverse transcribed with random hexamers. TCRdb called the immunoSEQ multiplex PCR reads again in MiXCR, with one record for every CDR3 protein. Here the sample spans around 200,000 distinct CDR3 sequences, 85% to 95% being singletons. What was sequenced was CD4+ T cells from PBMCs. The receptors were gathered from a human donor in good health.

This chain connects TRBV29-1 to TRBJ2-5; 9 nucleotides agree with TRBD2. Germline loops: CDR1 SQVTM, CDR2 ANQGSEA. V lost 2 bases to trimming and J lost 5 bases; unmatched junction nucleotides: 0. The CDR3 is 12 residues long. The CDR3 DNA sequence: TGCAGCGTTGAACTAGCGGGGGAGACCCAGTACTTC. Translation: CSVELAGETQYF. The full variable domain, completed using reference TRBV29-1 and TRBJ2-5, is SAVISQKPSRDICQRGTSLTIQCQVDSQVTMMFWYRQQPGQSLTLIATANQGSEATYESGFVIDKFPISRPNLTFSTLTVSNMSPEDSSIYLCSVELAGETQYFGPGTRLLVL.

The CDR3 nucleotides are TGTGCCTGGAGTATTCCAGAAAACACTGAAGCTTTCTTT. Residues: CAWSIPENTEAFF. The chain has TRBV30 and TRBJ1-1; no reliable D call. Per the germline V gene, CDR1 is GTSNPN and CDR2 is SVGIG (reference sequence). Trimming shortened V by 2 bases and J by 2 bases, and 9 bases separated the two germline ends. The CDR3 sequence is 13 residues long.

The chain recombines TRBV29-1 with TRBJ1-1; D is unresolved. The germline V gene has CDR1 SQVTM and CDR2 ANQGSEA. Trimming left V 7 bases short and J 5 bases short, with 8 bases between. This CDR3 has 10 residues. The CDR3: CSAGSTEAFF. CDR3 DNA: TGCAGCGCTGGGTCTACTGAAGCTTTCTTT.

V usage is TRBV6-5 and J usage is TRBJ2-1; 13 bases line up with TRBD2. The germline V gene encodes CDR1 MNHEY and CDR2 SVGAGI. This CDR3 comprises 17 residues. The J segment lost 4 bases and the V segment lost 0 bases, leaving 3 bases of the junction unmatched. The CDR3 spells CASSYSLAGGTYNEQFF. CDR3 DNA sequence: TGTGCCAGCAGTTACTCACTAGCGGGAGGGACATACAATGAGCAGTTCTTC.

V is TRBV3-1 and J is TRBJ2-7, with D tentatively TRBD2 (5 bases). V lost 0 bases and J 4 bases, leaving 7 bases between the germline ends. Germline CDR1 reads LGHDT; CDR2 reads YNNKEL (reference sequence). The CDR3 extends over 13 amino acids. The DNA of the CDR3 is TGTGCCAGCAGCCAAGATCGGGGATACGAGCAGTACTTC. Protein: CASSQDRGYEQYF.

The rearrangement links TRBV20-1 to TRBJ1-5, with D possibly TRBD1 on 6 matching bases. Looked up from germline, CDR1 is DFQATT and CDR2 is SNEGSKA (reference sequence). Trimming took 0 bases from V and 5 from J, leaving 17 bases between them. CDR3 length: 16 residues. Written as DNA, the CDR3 is TGCAGTGCTAGAGAAGGGGGGAACCGTGGGGATCAGCCCCAGCATTTT. Translating it yields CSAREGGNRGDQPQHF.

The chain links TRBV10-3 to TRBJ2-1, with D possibly matching TRBD2 (6 bases). This CDR3 comprises 15 residues. V was shortened by 3 bases and J by 4 bases, with 13 bases between the two germline ends. Germline-derived CDR1 and CDR2 are ENHRY and SYGVKD. The CDR3 protein is CAISDGSGAYNEQFF. The CDR3 coding sequence is TGTGCCATCAGTGACGGCTCGGGAGCGTACAATGAGCAGTTCTTC.

The rearrangement links TRBV20-1 to TRBJ2-3; 8 bases match TRBD1. The CDR3 loop spans 13 amino acids. With V trimmed by 6 bases and J by 4 bases, 6 bases remained unmatched. Per the germline V gene, CDR1 is DFQATT and CDR2 is SNEGSKA (reference sequence). CDR3 coding DNA: TGCAGTGCCAAGGACAGGGAGGCAGATACGCAGTATTTT. As protein: CSAKDREADTQYF.

The chain combines TRBV4-1 with TRBJ2-7, with D tentatively TRBD2 (5 bases). V was cut by 1 base and J by 2 bases, with 12 bases left in between. The CDR3 is 15 residues long. CDR1 is MGHRA and CDR2 is YSYEKL in the germline V gene. CDR3 bases: TGCGCCAGCAGCCAAGTTGGCGGAGGCGCCTACGAGCAGTACTTC. Translating it yields CASSQVGGGAYEQYF.

This chain joins TRBV28 and TRBJ1-2; no firm D call. Trimming removed 8 bases from V and 6 bases from J, with 16 bases in between. CDR3 size: 13 residues. The germline V gene has CDR1 MDHEN and CDR2 SYDVKM. The CDR3 sequence: CASGTPGRHGYTF. The CDR3 DNA reads as TGTGCCAGCGGCACCCCGGGAAGACATGGCTACACCTTC.

The chain is built from TRBV5-4 and TRBJ1-5; D unresolved. With 2 bases removed from V and 1 base from J, the gap between germline ends came to 4 bases. This CDR3 comprises 13 residues. From germline, CDR1 is SGHNT and CDR2 YYREEE (reference sequence). The CDR3 protein is CASSFDSNQPQHF. CDR3 DNA sequence: TGTGCCAGCAGCTTCGACAGCAATCAGCCCCAGCATTTT.

The chain has TRBV6-6 and TRBJ1-2; 7 nucleotides line up with TRBD1. The CDR3 totals 16 residues. Germline assignment: CDR1 MNHNY and CDR2 SVGAGI (reference sequence). The junction had 9 bases not matched to a gene; V was cut back by 2 bases and J by 3 bases. The CDR3, as DNA: TGTGCCAGCAGTTACAGTAGGGACAGCTTCCACTATGGCTACACCTTC. It encodes CASSYSRDSFHYGYTF.

The chain is built from TRBV4-2 and TRBJ2-7; no firm D call. The ends were cut back, 0 bases at V and 2 bases at J, with 8 bases in the middle. Germline-derived CDR1 and CDR2 are LGHNA and YNFKEQ. This CDR3 has 14 amino acids. DNA for the CDR3: TGTGCCAGCAGCCAAGAACTGCCCCCCTACGAGCAGTACTTC. As protein: CASSQELPPYEQYF.

The chain couples TRBV24-1 to TRBJ1-5; a possible D gene is TRBD1 (5 bases). CDR1 is KGHDR, CDR2 SFDVKD, per germline. The germline V and J ends were trimmed by 8 bases and 4 bases, with 14 bases remaining between them. The CDR3 loop spans 14 amino acids. The CDR3 bases are TGTGCCACCAAAGGCAACAGGTCAAATCAGCCCCAGCATTTT. Encoded protein: CATKGNRSNQPQHF.

The chain carries TRBV18 and TRBJ1-2, with 8 bases matching TRBD1. Germline V gene sequence: CDR1 KGHSH, CDR2 LQKENI. This CDR3 spans 17 amino acids. The junction had 16 bases not matched to a gene; V was cut back by 6 bases and J by 4 bases. CDR3 residues: CASSRTPGQEASYGYTF. In nucleotides, the CDR3 is TGTGCCAGCTCGCGGACTCCGGGACAGGAGGCTTCCTATGGCTACACCTTC.

CDR3 DNA: TGTGCCAGCAGTCCCCCCGGGGGGATCAGTGAGCAGTTCTTC. Its translation: CASSPPGGISEQFF. The V and J genes are TRBV28 and TRBJ2-1; the match to TRBD2 covers 7 bases. After removal of 5 bases from V and 9 bases from J, the junction contained 10 bases not matched to a gene. The V gene's germline CDR1 is MDHEN and CDR2 SYDVKM. This CDR3 region has 14 residues. The variable domain in full, completed from reference TRBV28 and TRBJ2-1, reads DVKVTQSSRYLVKRTGEKVFLECVQDMDHENMFWYRQDPGLGLRLIYFSYDVKMKEKGDIPEGYSVSREKKERFSLILESASTNQTSMYLCASSPPGGISEQFFGPGTRLTVL.

The chain employs TRBV20-1 and TRBJ1-2, with 10 bases fitting TRBD1. The CDR3 has 11 amino acids. The V gene's germline CDR1 is DFQATT and CDR2 SNEGSKA (reference sequence). CDR3 bases: TGCAGCAGCGACAGGGGGCGAGGCTACACCTTC. Its protein is CSSDRGRGYTF.

The CDR3 DNA sequence: TGTGCCAGCAATCCAAGGGGACTAGAGGTCTACGAGCAGTACGTC. This encodes CASNPRGLEVYEQYV. The rearrangement links TRBV28 to TRBJ2-7; 8 positions agree with TRBD2. The germline V gene encodes CDR1 MDHEN and CDR2 SYDVKM. The CDR3 runs to 15 residues. Trimming took 7 bases from V and 3 from J; bases not matched to a gene: 11.

V and J are TRBV19 and TRBJ2-1; D unclear. Germline CDR1 is LNHDA and CDR2 is SQIVND (reference sequence). V dropped 7 bases and J dropped 4 bases, with 17 bases sitting between them. This CDR3 comprises 15 residues. The CDR3 bases are TGTGCCAGTAACGCCGCTATAGGTGGATACAATGAGCAGTTCTTC. Translation gives CASNAAIGGYNEQFF. Filled out from reference TRBV19 and TRBJ2-1, the complete variable domain reads DGGITQSPKYLFRKEGQNVTLSCEQNLNHDAMYWYRQDPGQGLRLIYYSQIVNDFQKGDIAEGYSVSREKKESFPLTVTSAQKNPTAFYLCASNAAIGGYNEQFFGPGTRLTVL.

The chain employs TRBV27 and TRBJ2-3; D unclear. The CDR3 runs 14 residues. Germline CDR1 is MNHEY and CDR2 is SMNVEV (reference sequence). Trimming took 2 bases from V and 2 from J, leaving 8 bases between them. The chain's CDR3 is CASSLVSTTDTQYF. CDR3 nucleotide sequence: TGTGCCAGCAGTTTAGTAAGCACCACAGATACGCAGTATTTT.

This clonotype was seen only once. The DNA for the CDR3 is TGCAGTGCTCCAAGCAGGGAGACCTATGGCTACACCTTC. Its protein product is CSAPSRETYGYTF. The rearrangement uses TRBV20-1 and TRBJ1-2, with D possibly TRBD1 on 5 matching bases. The CDR3 spans 13 residues. With 5 bases removed from V and 4 bases from J, the gap between germline ends came to 14 bases. From germline, CDR1 is DFQATT and CDR2 SNEGSKA (reference sequence).

The chain links TRBV6-1 to TRBJ2-1, with D unresolved. V was clipped by 4 bases and J by 6 bases, with 10 bases between them. Per the germline V gene, CDR1 is MNHNS and CDR2 is SASEGT. The CDR3 length is 13 residues. CDR3 DNA: TGTGCCAGCAGTGCAGTTCAACTCAATGAGCAGTTCTTC. Its translation: CASSAVQLNEQFF.

The rearrangement uses TRBV9 and TRBJ1-2, with TRBD1 matching 8 bases. The CDR3 runs to 14 residues. The J segment lost 7 bases and the V segment lost 4 bases, leaving 9 bases of the junction unmatched. Germline lookup yields CDR1 SGDLS and CDR2 YYNGEE. In DNA form, the CDR3 reads TGTGCCAGCAGCACGGACAGGGCCCTCCGTGGCTACACCTTC. Protein sequence: CASSTDRALRGYTF.

This clonotype showed up just once. The genes are TRBV12-3 or TRBV12-4 and TRBJ2-7; D is perhaps TRBD1 (6 bases). The CDR3 is 14 amino acids. Trimming removed 6 bases from V and 2 bases from J, with 14 bases in between. The CDR3 DNA reads as TGTGCCAGCAGCCACAGACAGGCCGCCTACGAGCAGTACTTC. It yields the protein CASSHRQAAYEQYF.

DNA of the CDR3: TGTGCCAGCACAAAGTGGGGAGGGGACGAGACCCAGTACTTC. Translation gives CASTKWGGDETQYF. The chain employs TRBV6-5 and TRBJ2-5; 7 bases align to TRBD2. CDR3 length: 14 amino acids. Germline CDR1 reads MNHEY; CDR2 reads SVGAGI. J was trimmed by 5 bases and V by 7 bases; bases with no gene match: 10.

Comment on this clonotype: Compared with germline, one end of the junction differs, possibly owing to a read error. V gene TRBV7-7 combines with J gene TRBJ2-3; unclear D gene. The CDR3 totals 15 residues. Germline-derived CDR1 and CDR2 are SSHAT and FNYEAQ (reference sequence). The CDR3 reads CASSLDPTPGRTQYF. In DNA form, the CDR3 reads TGTGCTAGCAGCTTGGATCCAACCCCTGGCAGAACGCAGTATTTT.

The rearrangement uses TRBV4-3 and TRBJ2-3; D not resolved. CDR3 length: 13 residues. The V gene lost 4 bases and the J gene lost 2 bases, with 7 bases spanning the gap. From germline, CDR1 is LGHNA and CDR2 YSLEER. The CDR3 is CASSLTFTDTQYF. DNA of the CDR3: TGCGCCAGCAGCCTGACCTTCACAGATACGCAGTATTTT.